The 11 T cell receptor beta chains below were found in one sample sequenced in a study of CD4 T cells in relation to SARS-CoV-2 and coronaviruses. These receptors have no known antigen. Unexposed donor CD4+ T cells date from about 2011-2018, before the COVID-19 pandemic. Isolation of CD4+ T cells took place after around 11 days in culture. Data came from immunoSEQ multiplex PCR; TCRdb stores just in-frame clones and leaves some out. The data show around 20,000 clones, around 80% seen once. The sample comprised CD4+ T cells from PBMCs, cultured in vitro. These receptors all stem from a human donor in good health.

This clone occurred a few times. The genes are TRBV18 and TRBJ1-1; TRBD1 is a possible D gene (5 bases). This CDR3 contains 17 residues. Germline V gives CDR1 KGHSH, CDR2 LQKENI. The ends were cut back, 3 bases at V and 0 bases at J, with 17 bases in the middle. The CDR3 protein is CASSPQFLGEMNTEAFF. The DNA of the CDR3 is TGTGCCAGCTCACCCCAATTCTTGGGGGAGATGAACACTGAAGCTTTCTTT.

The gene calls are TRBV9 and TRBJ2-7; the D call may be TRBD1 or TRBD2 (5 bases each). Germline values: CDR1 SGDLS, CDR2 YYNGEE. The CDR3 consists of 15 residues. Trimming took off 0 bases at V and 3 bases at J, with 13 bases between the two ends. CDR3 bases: TGTGCCAGCAGCGTAGAAGAGGGGCCAATCTACGAGCAGTACTTC. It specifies CASSVEEGPIYEQYF.

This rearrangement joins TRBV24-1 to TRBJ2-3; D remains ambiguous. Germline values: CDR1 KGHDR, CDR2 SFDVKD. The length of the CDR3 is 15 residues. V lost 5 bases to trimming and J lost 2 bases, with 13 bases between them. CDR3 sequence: CATSVNDPSTDTQYF. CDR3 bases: TGTGCCACCAGTGTAAACGATCCTTCCACAGATACGCAGTATTTT.

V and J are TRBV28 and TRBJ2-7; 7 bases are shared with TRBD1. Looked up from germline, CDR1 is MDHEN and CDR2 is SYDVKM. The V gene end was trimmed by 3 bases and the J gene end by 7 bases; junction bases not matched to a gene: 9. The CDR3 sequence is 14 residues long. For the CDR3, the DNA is TGTGCCAGCAGTTTCCCGGACAGGTCCGGAGAGCAGTACTTC. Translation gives CASSFPDRSGEQYF.

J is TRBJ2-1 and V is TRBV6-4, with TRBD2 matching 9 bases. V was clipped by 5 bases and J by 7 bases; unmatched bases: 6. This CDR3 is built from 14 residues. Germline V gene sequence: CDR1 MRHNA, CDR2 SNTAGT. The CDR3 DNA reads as TGTGCCAGCAGTTCAAGCGGGAGGACAAATGAGCAGTTCTTC. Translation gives CASSSSGRTNEQFF.

The CDR3 loop reads CASSEPGGVSNQPQHF. For the CDR3, the DNA is TGTGCCAGCAGTGAACCTGGTGGAGTTAGCAATCAGCCCCAGCATTTT. The chain links TRBV6-1 to TRBJ1-5; unclear D gene. This CDR3 has 16 amino acids. The V and J ends lost 2 bases and 0 bases respectively, with 11 bases between them. The germline CDR1 and CDR2 sequences are MNHNS and SASEGT.

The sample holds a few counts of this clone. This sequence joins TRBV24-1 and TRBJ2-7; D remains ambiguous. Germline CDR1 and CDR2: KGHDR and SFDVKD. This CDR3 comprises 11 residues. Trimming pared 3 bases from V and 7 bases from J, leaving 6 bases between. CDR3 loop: CATSDRWEQYF. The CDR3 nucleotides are TGTGCCACCAGTGATAGATGGGAGCAGTACTTC.

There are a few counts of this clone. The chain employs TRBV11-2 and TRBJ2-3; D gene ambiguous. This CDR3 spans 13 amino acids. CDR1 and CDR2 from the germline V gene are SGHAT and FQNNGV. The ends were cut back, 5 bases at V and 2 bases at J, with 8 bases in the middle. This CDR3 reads CASSHNPTDTQYF. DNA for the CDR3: TGTGCCAGCAGCCACAACCCCACAGATACGCAGTATTTT.

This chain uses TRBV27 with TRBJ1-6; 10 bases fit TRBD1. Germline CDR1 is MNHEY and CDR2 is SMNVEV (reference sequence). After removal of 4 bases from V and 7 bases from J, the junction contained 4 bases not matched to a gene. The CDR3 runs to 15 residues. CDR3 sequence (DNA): TGTGCCAGCAGTTGGGACAGGGGAGGAAATTCACCCCTCCACTTT. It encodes CASSWDRGGNSPLHF.

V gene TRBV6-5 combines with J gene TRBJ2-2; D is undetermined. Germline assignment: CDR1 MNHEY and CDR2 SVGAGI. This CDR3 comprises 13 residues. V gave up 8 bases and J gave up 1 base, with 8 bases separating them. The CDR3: CASQWGNTGELFF. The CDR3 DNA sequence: TGTGCCAGCCAGTGGGGGAACACCGGGGAGCTGTTTTTT.

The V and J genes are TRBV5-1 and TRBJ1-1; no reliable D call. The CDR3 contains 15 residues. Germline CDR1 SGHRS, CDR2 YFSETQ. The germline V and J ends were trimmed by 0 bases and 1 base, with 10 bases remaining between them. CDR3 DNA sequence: TGCGCCAGCAGCTTGGCCTCGATAGAGAACACTGAAGCTTTCTTT. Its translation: CASSLASIENTEAFF.